The 32 T cell receptor gamma chains listed next were all sequenced from one sample in a study of γδ T cells in repeated Plasmodium falciparum infection. TCRdb repeated clone calling on the multiplex PCR reads with CATT. The data hold around 27,000 gamma-chain clones, with more than 1.4% observed a single time. Bulk repertoires came from Vgamma9/Vdelta2+ or Vdelta2-negative gammadelta T cells flow-sorted from PBMC. The sample was gamma-delta T cells from blood. The receptor set was obtained from a pool of human donors (malaria-infected and uninfected, not separated).

This clone was seen ten or more times. A far larger clone is just one base off, so this is likely a read error. At the DNA level, this CDR3 is encoded by other sequences in the same sample as well. The chain has TRGV9 and TRGJP. TCRdb does not report a J gene; here it was assigned by matching the DNA to germline references. The CDR3 contains 16 residues. Germline CDR1 and CDR2: GITISATS and ISYDGTV (reference sequence). CDR3 protein: CALWEDRELGKKIKVF. The CDR3 nucleotides read TGCGCCTTGTGGGAAGACCGTGAGTTGGGCAAAAAAATCAAGGTATTT.

In the case of this clone: The TCRdb record carries a much larger clone's protein, which differs from this DNA's translation at residue 8; a read error is the likely cause, and the protein listed here is the DNA translation. This chain links TRGV9 with TRGJ1 or TRGJ2. The J gene, not given by TCRdb, was assigned here from a germline match of the nucleotide sequence. Germline V gives CDR1 GITISATS, CDR2 ISYDGTV (reference sequence). V lost 3 bases, J lost 6 bases, and 8 bases stayed unmatched. This CDR3 contains 13 residues. CDR3 residues: CALWEPPCYKKLF. The CDR3 bases are TGTGCCTTGTGGGAGCCCCCTTGTTATAAGAAACTCTTT.

The table lists this clone with many counts. TCRdb pairs this DNA with a much larger clone's protein that differs at residue 4, likely a read error; the protein shown was translated from the DNA. The genes are TRGV9 and TRGJP. TCRdb leaves out the J gene; it was filled in here by matching the DNA to germline. The germline V gene encodes CDR1 GITISATS and CDR2 ISYDGTV (reference sequence). The CDR3 is 16 amino acids. CDR3: CALRDQQELGKKIKVF. DNA for the CDR3: TGTGCCTTGCGGGATCAACAAGAGTTGGGCAAAAAAATCAAGGTATTT.

This clone was recorded at least ten times. TCRdb lists the protein of a much larger clone for this DNA, which differs at residue 12, so this is likely a read error; the protein given here is translated from the DNA itself. The CDR3 DNA reads as TGTGCCACCTGGGACGGGCTCGTCGATTATAAGAGACTCTTT. Translated, it gives CATWDGLVDYKRLF. The J gene was not called, though the V gene is TRGV2. The CDR3 runs 14 residues. The germline gives CDR1 EGSNGY, CDR2 YDSYNSKV.

This clone has only a few counts. One base away lies a much larger clone, so this may be a sequencing read error. This same CDR3 is encoded by further DNA sequences in the sample. This chain links TRGV9 with TRGJP. TCRdb is silent on the J gene; assignment here came from matching the DNA to germline. Per the germline V gene, CDR1 is GITISATS and CDR2 is ISYDGTV (reference sequence). This CDR3 is built from 17 residues. CDR3 nucleotide sequence: TGTGCCTTGTGGGAGGTCTTGCAAGAGTTAGGCAAAAAAATCAAGGTATTT. Translating it yields CALWEVLQELGKKIKVF.

This clone came up many times. The genes are TRGV4 and TRGJP1. The J gene, not given by TCRdb, was assigned here from a germline match of the nucleotide sequence. Trimming took 5 bases from V and 6 from J; bases not matched to a gene: 12. The CDR3 totals 15 residues. Germline V gene lookup returns CDR1 EGSTGY and CDR2 YDSYTSSV. The CDR3 reads CATWVLSWAGWFKIF. The CDR3 bases are TGTGCCACCTGGGTGCTTTCCTGGGCTGGTTGGTTCAAGATATTT.

Of note for this clone: Since a far larger clone is one base different, this is likely a read error. The sample carries other DNA sequences with the same CDR3. V gene TRGV3 combines with J gene TRGJ1 or TRGJ2. The J gene is not listed in TCRdb, so it was assigned here from a DNA match to germline. The V gene end was trimmed by 0 bases and the J gene end by 10 bases; junction bases not matched to a gene: 9. Germline CDR1 VTNTFY, CDR2 YDVSTARD (reference sequence). The CDR3 is 13 amino acids. In nucleotides, the CDR3 is TGTGCCACCTGGGACAGGCCACGCTTCAAGAAACTCTTT. Encoded protein: CATWDRPRFKKLF.

Details on this clone: This probably arose from a read error, given a far larger clone one base away. In the same sample, other DNA sequences code for this CDR3. The chain employs TRGV9 and TRGJ1 or TRGJ2. TCRdb offers no J gene call, so here the DNA was matched to germline to obtain one. The V segment lost 6 bases and the J segment 7 bases; nucleotides outside the gene matches: 9. CDR3 size: 12 residues. CDR1 and CDR2 (germline): GITISATS, ISYDGTV (reference sequence). CDR3 sequence (DNA): TGTGCCTTGTGGAAACCGTACTATAAGAAACTCTTT. It codes for CALWKPYYKKLF.

As for this clone: The amino acid sequence in TCRdb belongs to a much larger clone and departs from this DNA's translation at residue 3, likely a sequencing read error; the sequence shown is translated from the DNA. The V call is TRGV2, the J call TRGJ1 or TRGJ2. Germline V gene sequence: CDR1 EGSNGY, CDR2 YDSYNSKV. CDR3 length equals 13 residues. In DNA form, the CDR3 reads TGTGCCCCCTGGGACGGCAAAGATTATAAGAAACTCTTT. Translation: CAPWDGKDYKKLF.

J is TRGJP2 and V is TRGV4. Assignment of the J gene here rests on matching the DNA to germline, because TCRdb gives none. Germline lookup yields CDR1 EGSTGY and CDR2 YDSYTSSV. The V gene end was trimmed by 9 bases and the J gene end by 9 bases; junction bases not matched to a gene: 13. The length of the CDR3 is 13 residues. CDR3 sequence (DNA): TGTGCCACCCGGACCTCACCGTATTGGATCAAGACGTTT. Its protein product is CATRTSPYWIKTF.

The sample holds many counts of this clone. A far larger clone is one nucleotide away, so this likely arose from a read error. Other DNA sequences within the sample encode an identical CDR3. The chain uses TRGV9 and TRGJP2. The J gene, not given by TCRdb, was assigned here from a germline match of the nucleotide sequence. The CDR3 loop spans 15 amino acids. Germline CDR1 GITISATS, CDR2 ISYDGTV (reference sequence). CDR3 in amino acids: CALWLPRSSDWIKTF. CDR3 DNA sequence: TGTGCCCTGTGGCTCCCCCGTAGTAGTGATTGGATCAAGACGTTT.

This clone was seen many times. The TCRdb record carries a much larger clone's protein, which differs from this DNA's translation at residue 2; a read error is the likely cause, and the protein listed here is the DNA translation. This chain connects TRGV9 to TRGJP. The J gene is absent in TCRdb and was assigned here via DNA matching to germline. The CDR3 contains 18 residues. Germline CDR1 and CDR2: GITISATS and ISYDGTV (reference sequence). The CDR3 sequence is CTLWQVSRQELGKKIKVF. CDR3 coding DNA: TGTACCTTGTGGCAGGTGAGCCGGCAAGAGTTGGGCAAAAAAATCAAGGTATTT.

On this clone itself: A far larger clone is a single base away, which makes a read error likely. Other DNA variants within this sample encode the same CDR3. This chain joins TRGV9 and TRGJ1 or TRGJ2. CDR3 size: 18 residues. Germline loops: CDR1 GITISATS, CDR2 ISYDGTV (reference sequence). The junction had 15 bases not matched to a gene; V was cut back by 1 base and J by 0 bases. The CDR3 region is CALWEVSQGLSNYYKKLF. The CDR3 nucleotides are TGTGCCTTGTGGGAGGTATCCCAAGGCCTATCGAATTATTATAAGAAACTCTTT.

This clone showed up many times. The chain joins TRGV9 to TRGJ1 or TRGJ2. The CDR3 loop spans 11 amino acids. J lost 10 bases, V lost 2 bases, and 5 bases had no gene match. The V gene's germline CDR1 is GITISATS and CDR2 ISYDGTV (reference sequence). CDR3 in amino acids: CALWEDRKKLF. The CDR3 DNA sequence: TGTGCCTTGTGGGAGGATAGGAAGAAACTCTTT.

Of note for this clone: TCRdb assigns this DNA the protein of a much larger clone, which departs from its translation at residue 9; this likely reflects a read error, and the protein shown comes from translating the DNA. The chain has TRGV9 and TRGJ1 or TRGJ2. The J gene comes from matching the DNA to germline here; TCRdb lacks it. The CDR3 runs 13 residues. From germline, CDR1 is GITISATS and CDR2 ISYDGTV (reference sequence). V was pared by 4 bases and J by 10 bases, with 13 bases of the junction left unmatched. CDR3 loop: CALWEDYWEKKLF. CDR3 nucleotides: TGTGCCTTGTGGGAAGACTATTGGGAGAAGAAACTCTTT.

This clone was counted between two and nine times. This likely came from a read error, as a far larger clone is one base away. This specimen includes other DNA sequences encoding the same CDR3. V is TRGV4 and J is TRGJ1 or TRGJ2. TCRdb carries no J gene annotation; the J gene was assigned here by matching the DNA with germline. The V gene end was trimmed by 1 base and the J gene end by 10 bases; junction bases not matched to a gene: 10. The CDR3 covers 13 residues. The germline gives CDR1 EGSTGY, CDR2 YDSYTSSV. CDR3 nucleotide sequence: TGTGCCACCTGGGATGGCGGGAGGGGCAAGAAACTCTTT. Protein product: CATWDGGRGKKLF.

Note on this clone: TCRdb shows a much larger clone's protein in place of this DNA's translation, and the two differ at residue 3, likely through a read error; the protein shown is translated from the DNA. CDR3 loop: CAAWDEEGGNKKLF. The CDR3 DNA is TGTGCCGCCTGGGATGAGGAGGGAGGAAATAAGAAACTCTTT. The rearrangement uses TRGV4 and TRGJ1 or TRGJ2. TCRdb records no J gene; here it was assigned by comparing the DNA to germline. There are 14 residues in the CDR3. Per germline, CDR1 EGSTGY and CDR2 YDSYTSSV.

In the case of this clone: Since a far larger clone is one base different, this is likely a read error. Other DNA sequences within the sample encode an identical CDR3. This chain links TRGV4 with TRGJ1 or TRGJ2. No J gene is reported in TCRdb; it was inferred here by comparing the DNA with germline. V was pared by 5 bases and J by 6 bases, with 10 bases of the junction left unmatched. This CDR3 contains 13 residues. Germline assignment: CDR1 EGSTGY and CDR2 YDSYTSSV. For the CDR3, the DNA is TGTGCCACCTGGGCCATTAAGGGTTATAAGAAACTCTTT. Translated, it gives CATWAIKGYKKLF.

As regards this clone: TCRdb attributes to this sequence the protein of a much larger clone, which differs from the DNA translation at residue 3; a read error is likely, and the protein displayed is translated from the DNA. V usage is TRGV4 and J usage is TRGJ1 or TRGJ2. The J gene is absent in TCRdb and was assigned here via DNA matching to germline. The CDR3 contains 11 residues. The germline gives CDR1 EGSTGY, CDR2 YDSYTSSV. DNA for the CDR3: TGTGCCGCCTGGGATGGGCCCAAGAAACTCTTT. This gives the protein CAAWDGPKKLF.

This clone came up many times. This likely stems from a read error, as it lies one base from a far larger clone. This CDR3 is also generated by other DNA sequences in the sample. The genes are TRGV9 and TRGJP. TCRdb offers no J gene call, so here the DNA was matched to germline to obtain one. Per the germline V gene, CDR1 is GITISATS and CDR2 is ISYDGTV (reference sequence). CDR3 length: 17 amino acids. CDR3 in amino acids: CALWEERLELGKKIKVF. The CDR3 DNA reads TGCGCCTTGTGGGAGGAACGTCTGGAGTTGGGCAAAAAAATCAAGGTATTT.

Regarding this clone: The protein in TCRdb stems from a much larger clone and differs at residue 3 from this DNA's translation, likely a read error; here the protein is translated from the DNA. This rearrangement joins TRGV9 to TRGJ1 or TRGJ2. The J gene was not available in TCRdb and was assigned here by matching the DNA to germline segments. Germline V gene sequence: CDR1 GITISATS, CDR2 ISYDGTV (reference sequence). The CDR3 has 14 amino acids. CDR3 sequence reads: CASWETQDYYKKLF. The CDR3 DNA reads TGTGCCTCGTGGGAGACCCAGGATTATTATAAGAAACTCTTT.

A few counts support this clone. TCRdb shows a much larger clone's protein in place of this DNA's translation, and the two differ at residue 2, likely through a read error; the protein shown is translated from the DNA. The chain uses TRGV4 and TRGJ1 or TRGJ2. Because TCRdb records no J gene, it was assigned here through a match of the DNA to germline. The CDR3 extends over 14 amino acids. The germline CDR1 and CDR2 sequences are EGSTGY and YDSYTSSV. CDR3 protein: CTTWDELDYYKKLF. The CDR3 nucleotides read TGTACCACCTGGGATGAATTGGATTATTATAAGAAACTCTTT.

This clone showed up just a few times. This is likely an artifact of a read error, given a far larger clone one base away. Other DNA sequences of this sample code for an identical CDR3. The chain links TRGV9 to TRGJP. The J gene, not given by TCRdb, was assigned here from a germline match of the nucleotide sequence. After removal of 6 bases from V and 4 bases from J, the junction contained 9 bases not matched to a gene. The germline V gene encodes CDR1 GITISATS and CDR2 ISYDGTV (reference sequence). The CDR3 is 17 residues long. The DNA of the CDR3 is TGTGCCTTGTGGACGGTCCCACAAGAGTTGGGCAAAAAAATCAAGGTATTT. Its translation: CALWTVPQELGKKIKVF.

This clone turned up a few times. The protein held in TCRdb is that of a much larger clone and does not match this DNA's translation at residue 15, likely because of a read error; the protein shown is translated from the DNA. There is no J gene call, but TRGV9 is given as the V gene. CDR1 and CDR2 from the germline V gene are GITISATS and ISYDGTV (reference sequence). The CDR3 consists of 17 residues. The CDR3 protein is CALWELPGELGKKIRVF. In DNA form, the CDR3 reads TGTGCCTTGTGGGAGCTACCAGGGGAGTTGGGCAAAAAAATCAGGGTATTT.

The sample holds many counts of this clone. TCRdb pairs this DNA with a much larger clone's protein that differs at residue 9, likely a read error; the protein shown was translated from the DNA. This chain links TRGV9 with TRGJP. TCRdb supplies no J gene; here it was assigned by aligning the nucleotide sequence to germline. The CDR3 is 16 amino acids. Germline-derived CDR1 and CDR2 are GITISATS and ISYDGTV (reference sequence). CDR3 nucleotide sequence: TGTGCCTTGTGGGAGGTCGCTGAGTCGGGCAAAAAAATCAAGGTATTT. Amino acids: CALWEVAESGKKIKVF.

A word on this clone: TCRdb records a much larger clone's protein for this DNA, with a difference at residue 7 that likely arises from a read error; the protein given is the translation of the DNA. TRGV8 is the V gene, and the J gene was not called. CDR3 length: 9 residues. Germline CDR1 is VENAVY and CDR2 is YDSYNSRV. The CDR3 DNA is TGTGCCACCTGGGACAAGGAACTCTTT. It codes for CATWDKELF.

This clone was recorded many times. This DNA's translation and the protein TCRdb lists, from a much larger clone, do not match at residue 7, likely due to a read error; the protein shown is translated from the DNA. The chain couples TRGV2 to TRGJ1 or TRGJ2. Germline CDR1 EGSNGY, CDR2 YDSYNSKV. CDR3 length: 13 residues. Germline trimming cut 0 bases from V and 10 bases from J; bases unmatched to any gene: 9. The DNA of the CDR3 is TGTGCCACCTGGGACGGGCGCACGGGGAAGAAACTCTTT. Its protein is CATWDGRTGKKLF.

This clone came up many times. The sample contains more than one DNA sequence encoding this CDR3. The rearrangement joins TRGV9 to TRGJP. The CDR3 runs to 18 residues. Germline values: CDR1 GITISATS, CDR2 ISYDGTV (reference sequence). Trimming removed 1 base from V and 1 base from J; junction bases left unmatched: 4. The CDR3 bases are TGTGCCTTGTGGGAGGTTGGGGGGCAAGAGTTGGGCAAAAAAATCAAGGTATTT. Amino acid sequence: CALWEVGGQELGKKIKVF.

Many counts were recorded for this clone. This chain uses TRGV9 with TRGJP1. The J gene, missing from TCRdb, was assigned here through DNA to germline matching. Germline V CDR1 and CDR2: GITISATS, ISYDGTV (reference sequence). The CDR3 is 14 residues long. After removal of 0 bases from V and 12 bases from J, the junction contained 10 bases not matched to a gene. This CDR3 reads CALWEVQPRGFKIF. Here the CDR3 DNA reads TGTGCCTTGTGGGAGGTGCAGCCCCGGGGGTTCAAGATATTT.

This clone showed up many times. TCRdb's entry gives the protein of a much larger clone, which mismatches this DNA's translation at residue 15, likely from a read error; the protein reported here is translated from the DNA. The CDR3: CALWEVPSELGKKIEVF. The CDR3, as DNA: TGTGCCTTGTGGGAGGTGCCCTCGGAGTTGGGCAAAAAAATCGAGGTATTT. The J gene has no call, while the V gene is TRGV9. The CDR3 extends over 17 amino acids. CDR1 is GITISATS, CDR2 ISYDGTV, per germline (reference sequence).

This clone was detected ten times or more. The likely explanation is a read error, given a far larger clone one base away. This rearrangement joins TRGV9 to TRGJP. TCRdb lists no J gene, so it was determined here by aligning the DNA to germline. This CDR3 has 16 residues. Germline V gives CDR1 GITISATS, CDR2 ISYDGTV (reference sequence). The CDR3 sequence is CALWEPSELCKKIKVF. CDR3 coding DNA: TGTGCCTTGTGGGAGCCTTCCGAGTTGTGCAAAAAAATCAAGGTATTT.

The sample holds many counts of this clone. The J gene is TRGJ1 or TRGJ2, the V gene TRGV5. The J gene is not listed in TCRdb, so it was assigned here from a DNA match to germline. After removal of 0 bases from V and 0 bases from J, the junction contained 5 bases not matched to a gene. This CDR3 spans 15 amino acids. From germline, CDR1 is VINAFY and CDR2 YDVSNSKD. This CDR3 is CATWDRPSNYYKKLF. The CDR3 DNA sequence: TGTGCCACCTGGGACAGGCCTTCGAATTATTATAAGAAACTCTTT.